The rows below give T cell receptor beta chains drawn from one sample of a study of T cell repertoires in cytomegalovirus infection. These TCRs are of unknown antigen specificity. A single record per CDR3 protein comes from TCRdb applying MiXCR to the reads. The profile shows 570,000 or so distinct CDR3 sequences, under 45% of them singletons. Specimen: cultured PBMCs, collected from culture after CMV antigen stimulation. The receptors derive from a human donor in good health (CMV status not recorded). Some clones in this sample may be carry-over from other donors' samples. Each CDR3 is given with its conserved first and last residue. The D gene is left open where the match is weak. Expanded clones are given a class, and other clones once, few, many or no size at all.

cdr3_length	clone_size	v_call	d_call	j_call	cdr3_nt	cdr3_aa
14	few	TRBV7-9	.	TRBJ2-5	TGTGCCAGCAGCCCCCCTGGTTCCCAAGAGACCCAGTACTTC	CASSPPGSQETQYF
16	.	TRBV27	.	TRBJ2-1	TGTGCCAGCACCGGTGGGGAACAGGGAATCTTTAATGAGCAGTTCTTC	CASTGGEQGIFNEQFF
14	.	TRBV20-1	TRBD2	TRBJ2-1	TGCAGTGTCCCACTAGCGGGGGGTGCCTATGAGCAGTTCTTC	CSVPLAGGAYEQFF
16	.	TRBV7-8	TRBD2	TRBJ2-1	TGTGCCAGCAGCCGGAAACGACTAGCGGGAGTCAATGAGCAGTTCTTC	CASSRKRLAGVNEQFF
16	.	TRBV27	TRBD1	TRBJ1-5	TGTGCCAGCAGGGCCGAGGGGGCTACGAGGAATCAGCCCCAGCATTTT	CASRAEGATRNQPQHF
18	.	TRBV7-9	TRBD1	TRBJ2-7	TGTGCCAGCAGCTCCCCGGTCTACTCGCGGGGACAGGGCCACGAGCAGTACTTC	CASSSPVYSRGQGHEQYF
12	many	TRBV7-2	.	TRBJ1-1	TGTGCCAGCAGCTTAAAGAACACTGAAGCTTTCTTT	CASSLKNTEAFF
16	many	TRBV7-2	.	TRBJ2-7	TGTGCCAGCGACTTAGTACCCCGACACGGGCCCTACGAGCAGTACTTC	CASDLVPRHGPYEQYF
16	once	TRBV2	TRBD2	TRBJ2-1	TGTGCCAGCAGTGGTGTGCGCGGGGGCTCCTACAATGAGCAGTTCTTC	CASSGVRGGSYNEQFF
17	.	TRBV16	.	TRBJ1-5	TGTGCCAGCAGCCAATCGTCAGGGAAAGGTAACAATCAGCCCCAGCATTTT	CASSQSSGKGNNQPQHF
12	once	TRBV7-2	.	TRBJ1-1	TGTGCCGTGGGTCAGAAGAACACTGAAGCTTTCTTT	CAVGQKNTEAFF
14	.	TRBV19	.	TRBJ2-7	TGTGCCAGTACCCCAGGCCCGGAGCCCTACGAGCAGTACTTC	CASTPGPEPYEQYF
13	few	TRBV12-3/TRBV12-4	.	TRBJ1-2	TGTGCCAGCAGTTCCCAGGGGACGTCAGGCTACACCTTC	CASSSQGTSGYTF
14	.	TRBV11-2	.	TRBJ1-3	TGTGCCAGCAGATCGACAGTCTCTGGAAACACCATATATTTT	CASRSTVSGNTIYF
12	.	TRBV27	.	TRBJ1-1	TGTGCCAGCATCCCGGGAGTTGGGGGAGCTTTCTTT	CASIPGVGGAFF
15	.	TRBV7-8	.	TRBJ1-2	TGTGCCAGCAGCACAACCACCCGTGGGCACTATGGCTACACCTTC	CASSTTTRGHYGYTF
18	.	TRBV20-1	.	TRBJ2-3	TGCAGTGCTAGAGGCGGCGAGGCTAGGGGGGGCTACACAGATACGCAGTATTTT	CSARGGEARGGYTDTQYF
14	few	TRBV5-5	.	TRBJ2-2	TGTGCCAGCAGCTTGACCGCGCAGGGCCGGGAGCTGTTTTTT	CASSLTAQGRELFF
16	.	TRBV2	TRBD2	TRBJ2-7	TGTGCCAGCAGGCCTAGCGGGAGTAGAAGCTCCTACGAGCAGTACTTC	CASRPSGSRSSYEQYF
16	.	TRBV20-1	TRBD2	TRBJ2-7	TGCAGTGCTAGAACTAGCGGGAGGGAAAGCTCCTACGAGCAGTACTTC	CSARTSGRESSYEQYF
17	few	TRBV7-2	.	TRBJ1-1	TGTGCCAGCAGCTTAGTTGGGGGACGGGGGGCGAACACTGAAGCTTTCTTT	CASSLVGGRGANTEAFF
14	.	TRBV27	.	TRBJ2-1	TGTGCCAGCAGTTTTTCAGTGTCCTACAATGAGCAGTTCTTC	CASSFSVSYNEQFF
14	.	TRBV4-1	TRBD1	TRBJ2-3	TGCGCCAGCAGCGGGACAGGTTCACAGATTACGCAGTATTTT	CASSGTGSQITQYF
13	few	TRBV5-4	TRBD2	TRBJ2-1	TGTGCCAGCAGCCTGGGGACTAGCTCTAGATGGTTCTTC	CASSLGTSSRWFF
13	once	TRBV6-1	.	TRBJ2-2	TGTGCCAGCAGTGAAGGGCCGCGATTGGCGGGTTTTTTT	CASSEGPRLAGFF
18	few	TRBV7-9	TRBD2	TRBJ2-3	TGTGCCAGCAACCCGGGAGGCGGTAAGGTTGAGGGAGCAGATACGCAGTATTTT	CASNPGGGKVEGADTQYF
14	.	TRBV7-9	.	TRBJ1-4	TGTGCCAGCAGCGCCAAAGCAACTAATGAAAAACTGTTTTTT	CASSAKATNEKLFF
14	.	TRBV12-3/TRBV12-4	TRBD1	TRBJ1-4	TGTGCCAGCAGTCCGGAGACAGGGGATGAAAAACTGTTTTTT	CASSPETGDEKLFF
12	.	TRBV7-2	.	TRBJ2-3	TGTGCCAGCAGTCAGATCACAGATACGCAGTATTTT	CASSQITDTQYF
15	.	TRBV6-1	.	TRBJ2-3	TGTGCCAGCAGTTATAGCGGCGCGGGCACAGATACGCAGTATTTT	CASSYSGAGTDTQYF
14	.	TRBV4-2	.	TRBJ1-2	TGTGCCAGCAGCCAAGGAACCAGTAATTATGGCTACACCTTC	CASSQGTSNYGYTF
12	many	TRBV19	.	TRBJ1-1	TGTGCCAGTAGTATCGGGAACACTGAAGCTTTCTTT	CASSIGNTEAFF
16	.	TRBV4-1	TRBD1	TRBJ2-3	TGCGCCAGCAGTGGACAGGGGGCGAGGGGCACAGATACGCAGTATTTT	CASSGQGARGTDTQYF
17	.	TRBV11-2	TRBD2	TRBJ2-6	TGTGCCAGCGGGCGGGGCGGGGGGCTCAGAGGGGCCAACGTCCTGACTTTC	CASGRGGGLRGANVLTF
14	.	TRBV7-2	.	TRBJ1-1	TGTGCCAGCAGCTTAGGGGGGAAGACAGTTGAAGCTTTCTTT	CASSLGGKTVEAFF
16	.	TRBV10-3	TRBD2	TRBJ2-3	TGTGCCATCAGCAAGTTAGCGGGGGGAGGCACAGATACGCAGTATTTT	CAISKLAGGGTDTQYF
13	.	TRBV2	TRBD1	TRBJ1-2	TGTGCCAGCAGCGGGGACAGGCGTGACGGCTACACCTTC	CASSGDRRDGYTF
15	.	TRBV4-2	TRBD1	TRBJ1-4	TGTGCCAGCAGCCATGCCGGGACAGGGTCTGAAAAACTGTTTTTT	CASSHAGTGSEKLFF
14	.	TRBV29-1	.	TRBJ2-5	TGCAGCGTTGAAGAGGTGACGGGGAAAGAGACCCAGTACTTC	CSVEEVTGKETQYF
16	many	TRBV7-2	TRBD2	TRBJ2-1	TGTGCCAGCAGCTTAACTAGCGGGATCGCCTACAATGAGCAGTTCTTC	CASSLTSGIAYNEQFF